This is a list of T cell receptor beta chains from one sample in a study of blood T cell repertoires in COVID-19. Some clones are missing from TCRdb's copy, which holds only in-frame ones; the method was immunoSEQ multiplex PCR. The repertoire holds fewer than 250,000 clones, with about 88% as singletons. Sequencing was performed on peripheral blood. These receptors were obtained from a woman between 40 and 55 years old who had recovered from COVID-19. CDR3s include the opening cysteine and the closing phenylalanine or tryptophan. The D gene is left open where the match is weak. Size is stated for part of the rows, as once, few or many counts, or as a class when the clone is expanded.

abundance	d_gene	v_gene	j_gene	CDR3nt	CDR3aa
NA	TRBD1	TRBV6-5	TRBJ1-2	TGTGCCAGCACCGACAGGGTGCCGTCCTATGGCTACACCTTC	CASTDRVPSYGYTF
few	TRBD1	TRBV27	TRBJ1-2	TGTGCCAGCAGTCCTTTGGACAGGGCCGACTATGGCTACACCTTC	CASSPLDRADYGYTF
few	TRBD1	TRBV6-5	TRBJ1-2	TGTGCCAGCAGTTTCGACAGGGGGCTCGACGGCTACACCTTC	CASSFDRGLDGYTF
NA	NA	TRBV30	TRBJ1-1	TGTGCCTGGAGTGTAGGTGTTGGAGGAGTGGCTTTCTTT	CAWSVGVGGVAFF
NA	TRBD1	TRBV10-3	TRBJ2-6	TGTGCCATCAGGGGACAGGGGGTTGGGGCCAACGTCCTGACTTTC	CAIRGQGVGANVLTF
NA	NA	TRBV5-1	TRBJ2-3	TGCGCCAGCAGCTCCCTCTCGCGGAACACAGATACGCAGTATTTT	CASSSLSRNTDTQYF
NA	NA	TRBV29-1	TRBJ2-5	TGCAGCTCAGCAGGGGCGGGTGGAGAGACCCAGTACTTC	CSSAGAGGETQYF
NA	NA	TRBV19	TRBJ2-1	TGTGCCAGTAGTATTGCCAGGAATTTCTACAATGAGCAGTTCTTC	CASSIARNFYNEQFF
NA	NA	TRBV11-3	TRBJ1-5	TGTGCCAGCAGCTTAGGGGGCCAGCCGTTTTGGAATCAGCCCCAGCATTTT	CASSLGGQPFWNQPQHF
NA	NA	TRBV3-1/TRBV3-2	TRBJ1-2	TGTGCCAGCAGCCAAGTGGAGGGTACGGGCTACACCTTC	CASSQVEGTGYTF
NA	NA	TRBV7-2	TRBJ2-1	TGTGCCAGCAGCGACGGGGTGGGTGAGCAGTTCTTC	CASSDGVGEQFF
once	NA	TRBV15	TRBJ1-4	TGTGCCACCAGCAGAGATGGGGGCGTAAATGAAAAACTGTTTTTT	CATSRDGGVNEKLFF
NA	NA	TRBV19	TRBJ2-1	TGTGCCAGTAGTATCCAGGGCGATGAGCAGTTCTTC	CASSIQGDEQFF
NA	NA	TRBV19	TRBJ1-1	TGTGCCAGTAGTATAATTGAGTCTCGGGGTCAAGTAGTGGCTTTCTTT	CASSIIESRGQVVAFF
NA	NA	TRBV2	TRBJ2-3	TGTGCCAGCAGTGGCGAAGGGGGAGATACGCAGTATTTT	CASSGEGGDTQYF
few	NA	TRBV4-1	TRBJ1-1	TGCGCCAGCAGCCAAGATTTGGGGAGTGAAGCTTTCTTT	CASSQDLGSEAFF
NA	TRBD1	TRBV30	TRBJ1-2	TGTGCCTGGAGTGTACGACAGGGGGCGGAAGGCTACACCTTC	CAWSVRQGAEGYTF
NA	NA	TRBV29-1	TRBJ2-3	TGCAGCGTCCTTGGGGGGGCAGGCACAGATACGCAGTATTTT	CSVLGGAGTDTQYF
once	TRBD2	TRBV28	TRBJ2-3	TGTGCCAGCAGAGGGACTAGCCCGAGGGATACGCAGTATTTT	CASRGTSPRDTQYF
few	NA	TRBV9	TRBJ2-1	TGTGCCAGCAGCGTAGAGTCCCCTCGACTCCAATTTGACGGTGAGCAGTTCTTC	CASSVESPRLQFDGEQFF
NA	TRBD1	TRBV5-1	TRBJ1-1	TGCGCCAGCAGCTTGCAGGGGGGGAACACTGAAGCTTTCTTT	CASSLQGGNTEAFF
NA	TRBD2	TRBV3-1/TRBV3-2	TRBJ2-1	TGTGCCAGCAGCCAACTAGCGGGAGGGCCTGGTGAGCAGTTCTTC	CASSQLAGGPGEQFF